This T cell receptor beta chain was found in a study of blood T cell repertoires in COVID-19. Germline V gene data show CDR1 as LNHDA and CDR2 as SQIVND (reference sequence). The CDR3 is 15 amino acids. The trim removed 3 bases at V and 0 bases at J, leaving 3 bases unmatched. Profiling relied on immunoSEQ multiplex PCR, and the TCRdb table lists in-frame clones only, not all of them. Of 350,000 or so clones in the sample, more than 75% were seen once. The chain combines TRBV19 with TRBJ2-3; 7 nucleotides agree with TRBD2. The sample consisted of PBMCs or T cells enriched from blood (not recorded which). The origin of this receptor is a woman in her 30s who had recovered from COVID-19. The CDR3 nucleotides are TGTGCCAGTAGTATTAGCGGGTCTAGCACAGATACGCAGTATTTT. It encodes CASSISGSSTDTQYF.